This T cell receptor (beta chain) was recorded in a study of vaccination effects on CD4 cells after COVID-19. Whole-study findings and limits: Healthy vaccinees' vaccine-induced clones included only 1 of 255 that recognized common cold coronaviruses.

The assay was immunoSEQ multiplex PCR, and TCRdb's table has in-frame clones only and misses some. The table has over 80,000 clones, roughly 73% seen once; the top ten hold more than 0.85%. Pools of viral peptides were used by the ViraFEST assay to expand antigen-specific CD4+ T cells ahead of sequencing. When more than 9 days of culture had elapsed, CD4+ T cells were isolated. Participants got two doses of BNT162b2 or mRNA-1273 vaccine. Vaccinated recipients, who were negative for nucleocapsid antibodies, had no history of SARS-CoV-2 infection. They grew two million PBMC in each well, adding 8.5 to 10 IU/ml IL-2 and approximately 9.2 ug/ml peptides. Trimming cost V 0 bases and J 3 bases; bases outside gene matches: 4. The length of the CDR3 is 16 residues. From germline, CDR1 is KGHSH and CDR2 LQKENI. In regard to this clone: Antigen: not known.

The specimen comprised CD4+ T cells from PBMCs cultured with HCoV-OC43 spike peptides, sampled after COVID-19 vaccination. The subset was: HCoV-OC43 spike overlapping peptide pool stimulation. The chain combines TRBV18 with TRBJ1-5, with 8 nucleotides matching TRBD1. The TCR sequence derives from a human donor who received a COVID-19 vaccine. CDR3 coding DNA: TGTGCCAGCTCACCACCTGGGGACAGGTTCAATCAGCCCCAGCATTTT. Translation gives CASSPPGDRFNQPQHF.